This T cell receptor beta chain was sequenced during a study of blood T cell repertoires in COVID-19. In the authors' workflow: Using reference gene primer amplification, nucleated cell counts were estimated. TCRdb keeps only in-frame clones here, not all; method: immunoSEQ multiplex PCR. For V, J and clone size, that table is used; D and trimming come from the DNA. Among about 73,000 clones listed, roughly 80% were seen once. Unmatched junction bases numbered 9, after V lost 7 bases and J lost 1 base. The length of the CDR3 is 15 residues. Looked up from germline, CDR1 is MNHNY and CDR2 is SVGAGI (reference sequence).

The chain joins TRBV6-6 to TRBJ1-1; 7 bases agree with TRBD1. The receptor's source is a human donor in a cohort sampled during active COVID-19. Sequenced sample: peripheral blood. The CDR3 sequence is CASTDRRGRNTEAFF. The CDR3 region has the DNA TGTGCCAGCACCGACCGGAGGGGGCGGAACACTGAAGCTTTCTTT.